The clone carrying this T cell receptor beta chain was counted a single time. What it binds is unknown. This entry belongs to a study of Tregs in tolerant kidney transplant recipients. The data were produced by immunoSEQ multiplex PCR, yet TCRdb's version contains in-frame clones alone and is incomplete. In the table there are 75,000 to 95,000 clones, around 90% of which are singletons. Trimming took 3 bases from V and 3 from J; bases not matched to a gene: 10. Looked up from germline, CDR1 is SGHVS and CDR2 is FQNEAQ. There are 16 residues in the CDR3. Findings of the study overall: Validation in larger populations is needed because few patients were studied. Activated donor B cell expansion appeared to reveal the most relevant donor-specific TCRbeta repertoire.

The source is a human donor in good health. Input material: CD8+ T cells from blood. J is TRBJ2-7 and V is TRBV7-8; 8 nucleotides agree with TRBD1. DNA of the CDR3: TGTGCCAGCAGCTTGCGCTCAGGGACAGGAGGCTACGAGCAGTACTTC. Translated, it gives CASSLRSGTGGYEQYF.